The rows below give T cell receptor beta chains drawn from one sample of a study of read filtering for tumor transcriptome and immune sequencing. TCRdb re-analysed the reads in MiXCR, keeping a single row per CDR3 protein. The repertoire holds around 130,000 distinct CDR3 sequences, with roughly 13% as singletons. Sample: a population of CD138-negative cells sorted from bone marrow. The source of these receptors is a donor at least 40 years old with multiple myeloma. The CDR3 runs from the conserved cysteine through the conserved F or W. A D gene is named only where the DNA matches it firmly. Expanded clones get a size class; other rows say once, few or many, or leave the size out.

v_call	d_call	clone_size	j_call	cdr3_aa	cdr3_nt
TRBV28	-	-	TRBJ1-2	CASSFRGYGYTF	TGTGCCAGCAGTTTTCGTGGCTATGGCTACACCTTC
TRBV20-1	-	-	TRBJ2-3	CSARDHGTDTQYF	TGCAGTGCTAGAGATCACGGTACAGATACGCAGTATTTT
TRBV6-6	TRBD1	many	TRBJ2-7	CASSPGTVYEQYF	TGTGCCAGCAGCCCCGGGACAGTCTACGAGCAGTACTTC
TRBV3-1	-	-	TRBJ1-1	CASSGTGAPDTEAFF	TGTGCCAGCAGCGGAACCGGGGCGCCGGACACTGAAGCTTTCTTT
TRBV5-1	TRBD1	-	TRBJ2-7	CASSLGQGHEQYF	TGCGCCAGCAGCCTGGGACAGGGCCACGAGCAGTACTTC
TRBV7-2	-	many	TRBJ2-1	CASSRQRHEQFF	TGTGCCAGCAGTAGACAGCGCCATGAGCAGTTCTTC
TRBV3-1	-	many	TRBJ2-7	CASSQEWRGEQYF	TGTGCCAGCAGCCAAGAATGGCGCGGCGAGCAGTACTTC
TRBV28	-	few	TRBJ1-2	CASSGPVFPYTF	TGTGCCAGCAGTGGGCCAGTCTTCCCCTACACCTTC
TRBV7-9	-	-	TRBJ2-2	CASSLGRDTGELFF	TGTGCCAGCAGCTTAGGCAGGGACACCGGGGAGCTGTTTTTT
TRBV12-3/TRBV12-4	-	many	TRBJ1-1	CASSWVGQRTEAFF	TGTGCCAGCAGTTGGGTGGGGCAGAGGACTGAAGCTTTCTTT
TRBV19	-	many	TRBJ1-4	CASNGFEKLFF	TGTGCCAGTAATGGATTTGAAAAACTGTTTTTT
TRBV3-1	-	-	TRBJ1-5	CASSQEKDQPQHF	TGTGCCAGCAGCCAAGAAAAGGACCAGCCCCAGCATTTT
TRBV29-1	-	many	TRBJ1-1	CSARTGNPEAFF	TGCAGCGCCAGGACCGGTAACCCTGAAGCTTTCTTT
TRBV7-9	-	many	TRBJ1-1	CASSFGLQGWTTEAFF	TGTGCCAGCAGCTTCGGGTTACAGGGTTGGACCACTGAAGCTTTCTTT
TRBV7-6	-	-	TRBJ2-2	CASNLGRANTGELFF	TGTGCCAGCAACCTAGGCAGGGCGAACACCGGGGAGCTGTTTTTT
TRBV5-1	-	many	TRBJ2-5	CASSLASETQYF	TGCGCCAGCAGCTTGGCCTCGGAGACCCAGTACTTC
TRBV7-8	-	many	TRBJ2-1	CASSSGSSYNEQFF	TGTGCCAGCAGCTCAGGGAGCTCCTACAATGAGCAGTTCTTC
TRBV5-1	-	many	TRBJ1-1	CASGGTEAFF	TGCGCCAGCGGGGGCACTGAAGCTTTCTTT
TRBV29-1	TRBD1	few	TRBJ2-3	CSVQDRGTDTQYF	TGCAGCGTACAGGACAGGGGCACAGATACGCAGTATTTT
TRBV7-2	-	many	TRBJ2-1	CASSLWGGTLYNEQFF	TGTGCCAGCAGCTTATGGGGCGGGACTCTCTACAATGAGCAGTTCTTC
TRBV29-1	TRBD2	many	TRBJ2-3	CSVSSSGSTDTQYF	TGCAGCGTTTCGTCTAGCGGGAGCACAGATACGCAGTATTTT